Presented here are 18 T cell receptor beta chains from one specimen sequenced in a study of CD8 T cells in Susac syndrome. Random hexamers served to reverse transcribe roughly 0.5 to 1 ug RNA. TCRdb passed the immunoSEQ multiplex PCR reads through MiXCR, listing each CDR3 protein once. The table lists about 300,000 distinct CDR3 sequences, roughly 85% of them singletons. Source material: CD8+ T cells from PBMCs. The receptor source for this set is a human donor with multiple sclerosis.

The gene calls are TRBV15 and TRBJ1-2, with 8 bases fitting TRBD1. Trimming at V came to 5 bases and at J to 5 bases, leaving 10 bases not matched to a gene. Looked up from germline, CDR1 is LNHNV and CDR2 is YYDKDF (reference sequence). CDR3 size: 15 residues. The CDR3: CATSGADRVLYGYTF. The CDR3 coding sequence is TGTGCCACCAGCGGGGCGGACAGGGTCCTTTATGGCTACACCTTC.

J is TRBJ2-3 and V is TRBV30; D is tentatively TRBD1 or TRBD2 (5 bases each). The V gene's germline CDR1 is GTSNPN and CDR2 SVGIG (reference sequence). The CDR3 covers 13 residues. Trimming left V 4 bases short and J 2 bases short, with 10 bases between. CDR3 sequence: CAWNKGTTDTQYF. In DNA form, the CDR3 reads TGTGCCTGGAATAAGGGGACCACAGATACGCAGTATTTT. Using reference TRBV30 and TRBJ2-3 for the parts outside the CDR3, the full variable domain is SQTIHQWPATLVQPVGSPLSLECTVEGTSNPNLYWYRQAAGRGLQLLFYSVGIGQISSEVPQNLSASRPQDRQFILSSKKLLLSDSGFYLCAWNKGTTDTQYFGPGTRLTVL.

The sample holds one count of this clonotype. This chain links TRBV28 with TRBJ1-1, with a possible D match to TRBD1 (6 bases). CDR3 length: 13 amino acids. Germline V gene sequence: CDR1 MDHEN, CDR2 SYDVKM. V lost 7 bases and J lost 2, with 11 bases in between. The CDR3 DNA is TGTGCCAGCACCCACAGGGTAAACACTGAAGCTTTCTTT. As protein: CASTHRVNTEAFF.

The chain employs TRBV7-9 and TRBJ2-7; 9 nucleotides agree with TRBD2. V lost 4 bases to trimming and J lost 5 bases; unmatched junction nucleotides: 6. The length of the CDR3 is 14 residues. CDR1 is SEHNR and CDR2 is FQNEAQ in the germline V gene (reference sequence). In nucleotides, the CDR3 is TGTGCCAGCAGCTCTAGCGGGAACCTCCACGAGCAGTACTTC. This encodes CASSSSGNLHEQYF.

The rearrangement links TRBV20-1 to TRBJ2-7, with 12 bases fitting TRBD2. Germline CDR1 and CDR2: DFQATT and SNEGSKA (reference sequence). This CDR3 spans 18 amino acids. DNA for the CDR3: TGCGGGGGTTGGGGGCCCCTAGCGGGAGGGCCCAGCTCCTACGAGCAGTACTTC. Amino acids: CGGWGPLAGGPSSYEQYF.

This clonotype was counted between two and nine times. The chain uses TRBV13 and TRBJ2-3; 13 nucleotides agree with TRBD2. Unmatched junction bases numbered 2, after V lost 5 bases and J lost 6 bases. Germline assignment: CDR1 PRHDT and CDR2 FYEKMQ (reference sequence). This CDR3 spans 14 amino acids. CDR3 coding DNA: TGTGCCAGCAGCCCGACTAGCGGGAGGGATACGCAGTATTTT. It translates to CASSPTSGRDTQYF.

V usage is TRBV4-3 and J usage is TRBJ2-2, with D possibly TRBD2 on 5 matching bases. With 3 bases removed from V and 0 bases from J, the gap between germline ends came to 8 bases. The CDR3 is made up of 15 amino acids. The germline CDR1 and CDR2 sequences are LGHNA and YSLEER. CDR3 protein: CASSHGLANTGELFF. The DNA of the CDR3 is TGCGCCAGCAGCCATGGACTGGCGAACACCGGGGAGCTGTTTTTT.

This chain links TRBV20-1 with TRBJ2-1; weak D call: TRBD1 (5 bases). V lost 5 bases, J lost 5 bases, and 22 bases lay in between. CDR1 DFQATT and CDR2 SNEGSKA come from the germline V gene (reference sequence). This CDR3 has 16 amino acids. This CDR3 reads CSAPGFQDPGNNEQFF. DNA for the CDR3: TGCAGTGCTCCAGGGTTTCAGGACCCGGGCAACAATGAGCAGTTCTTC.

The V and J genes are TRBV4-3 and TRBJ2-3; 7 nucleotides line up with TRBD1. V was clipped by 0 bases and J by 4 bases; unmatched bases: 16. The CDR3 extends over 19 amino acids. Germline CDR1 and CDR2: LGHNA and YSLEER. CDR3 sequence: CASSQDRDVGDSGADTQYF. In DNA form, the CDR3 reads TGCGCCAGCAGCCAAGATCGTGACGTCGGGGACAGTGGGGCAGATACGCAGTATTTT.

The V gene is TRBV10-3, the J gene TRBJ2-2, with 7 bases lining up with TRBD1. Germline V gives CDR1 ENHRY, CDR2 SYGVKD. This CDR3 spans 14 amino acids. Trimming at V came to 10 bases and at J to 0 bases, leaving 5 bases not matched to a gene. The CDR3 loop is CATWDSANTGELFF. The CDR3 nucleotides are TGTGCCACCTGGGACAGCGCGAACACCGGGGAGCTGTTTTTT.

V is TRBV6-2 or TRBV6-3 and J is TRBJ1-1; D perhaps matches TRBD1 (5 bases). Germline V gives CDR1 MNHEY, CDR2 SVGEGT. V shed 8 bases and J shed 7 bases, with 20 bases lying between them. The CDR3 spans 14 residues. The CDR3 DNA is TGTGCCAGCCAGGGTAGAGGGGCCCGGATTGAAGCTTTCTTT. This translates into CASQGRGARIEAFF.

The CDR3 nucleotides are TGTGCCAGCAGCCTAGGACCCGGAGAAGATGAAAAACTGTTTTTT. It translates to CASSLGPGEDEKLFF. The rearrangement joins TRBV12-3 or TRBV12-4 to TRBJ1-4; no reliable D call. This CDR3 region has 15 residues. V was clipped by 6 bases and J by 6 bases, with 17 bases between them.

This clonotype was observed a single time. V and J are TRBV4-3 and TRBJ2-3; 11 nucleotides line up with TRBD2. The CDR3 contains 19 residues. Losses at the gene ends were 4 bases for V and 1 base for J; bases not matched to a gene: 13. Germline V gives CDR1 LGHNA, CDR2 YSLEER. CDR3 nucleotides: TGCGCCAGCAGCCCAGCTCTAGCGGGAGGATTGATTGGCACAGATACGCAGTATTTT. Protein sequence: CASSPALAGGLIGTDTQYF.

This clonotype has only one observation. The chain employs TRBV28 and TRBJ2-7; 7 bases fit TRBD1. The CDR3 has 17 residues. CDR1 and CDR2 (germline): MDHEN, SYDVKM. The junction had 13 bases not matched to a gene; V was cut back by 4 bases and J by 1 base. CDR3 DNA sequence: TGTGCCAGCAGTTCAAACCTCCGACAGGGAATTTCCTACGAGCAGTACTTC. Its protein is CASSSNLRQGISYEQYF.

The chain joins TRBV5-1 to TRBJ1-1, with 7 positions matching TRBD1. The CDR3 runs 15 residues. The V gene's germline CDR1 is SGHRS and CDR2 YFSETQ. V lost 0 bases to trimming and J lost 4 bases; unmatched junction nucleotides: 6. The CDR3 is CASSLADRSGTEAFF. The CDR3 DNA reads TGCGCCAGCAGCTTGGCGGACAGGTCGGGCACTGAAGCTTTCTTT.

This clonotype was seen a few times. The V gene is TRBV7-9, the J gene TRBJ2-7, with 8 bases identical to TRBD2. The junction had 7 bases not matched to a gene; V was cut back by 3 bases and J by 3 bases. Germline loops: CDR1 SEHNR, CDR2 FQNEAQ (reference sequence). This CDR3 region has 15 residues. CDR3 nucleotide sequence: TGTGCCAGCAGCTTTAACCTAGCGGGCTACTACGAGCAGTACTTC. Translating gives CASSFNLAGYYEQYF.

The J gene is TRBJ2-3, the V gene TRBV28; D is unclear. Germline V gives CDR1 MDHEN, CDR2 SYDVKM. Trimming removed 6 bases from V and 0 bases from J, with 10 bases in between. The CDR3 totals 14 residues. The DNA for the CDR3 is TGTGCCAGCAGAGGACCCTCTAGCACAGATACGCAGTATTTT. It yields the protein CASRGPSSTDTQYF.

This chain connects TRBV11-2 to TRBJ1-1; no reliable D call. The V end lost 5 bases, the J end lost 1 base, and 14 bases lay between the germline ends. The V gene's germline CDR1 is SGHAT and CDR2 FQNNGV. This CDR3 is 15 amino acids long. DNA of the CDR3: TGTGCCAGCAGCCCCCCTAACTCCCGGAACACTGAAGCTTTCTTT. It is translated as CASSPPNSRNTEAFF.